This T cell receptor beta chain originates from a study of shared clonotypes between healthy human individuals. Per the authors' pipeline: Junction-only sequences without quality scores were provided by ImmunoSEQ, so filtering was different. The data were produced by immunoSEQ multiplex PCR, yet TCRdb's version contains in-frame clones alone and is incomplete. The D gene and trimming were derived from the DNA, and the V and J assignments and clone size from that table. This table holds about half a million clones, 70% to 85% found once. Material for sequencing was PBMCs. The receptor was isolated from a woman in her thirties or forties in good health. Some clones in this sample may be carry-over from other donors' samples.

CDR3 in DNA: TGTGCCAGTAGTGACCCGAGGACTTTATGGGGCACTGAAGCTTTCTTT. Protein product: CASSDPRTLWGTEAFF. The chain recombines TRBV19 with TRBJ1-1; D ambiguous. The CDR3 consists of 16 residues. Between the trimmed V and J ends, which lost 5 bases and 4 bases, there was a span of 20 bases. CDR1 is LNHDA, CDR2 SQIVND, per germline (reference sequence).